This T cell receptor beta chain was obtained from a study of vaccination and CD4 T cells after COVID-19. Treatment of the sample: roughly 10-day PBMC culture with coronavirus spike peptide pools or control peptides (ViraFEST assay). CD4+ T cells that had been cultured provided DNA sequenced with the Oncomine TCR Beta short-read assay. TCRdb fed the PCR reads into MiXCR, producing one record per CDR3 protein. Here the sample spans some 15,000 distinct CDR3 sequences, 45% to 55% being singletons. With regard to this clonotype: The target antigen is unknown.

The origin of this receptor is a human donor who had recovered from COVID-19. Sequences were obtained from CD4+ T cells from blood, cultured in vitro.

The DNA of the CDR3 is TGTGCCAGCAGTTTAGACGGGGCCAACGTCCTGACTTTC. Its translation: CASSLDGANVLTF. V and J are TRBV6-5 and TRBJ2-6; the D is unclear. CDR1 is MNHEY, CDR2 SVGAGI, per germline. V shed 4 bases and J shed 4 bases, with 5 bases lying between them. The CDR3 is 13 residues long.